One and the same sample provided the 14 T cell receptor beta chains below, sequenced in a study of glioma-infiltrating T cells after dendritic cell vaccination (dated by TCRdb to 2015 to 2016). Libraries were built with the immunoSEQ multiplex PCR assay. TCRdb holds this immuneACCESS table with in-frame rearrangements only. Some clones are missing; in checked studies, unresolved V genes explain under half, and the rest has no known cause. The sample table holds fewer than 85,000 clones, of which approximately 81% were seen once. The ten largest clones capture less than 8% of the sample. The source was blood, collected before dendritic cell vaccination. The source is a human donor with glioblastoma.

The chain links TRBV5-1 to TRBJ2-5; 7 bases align to TRBD1. The V gene's germline CDR1 is SGHRS and CDR2 YFSETQ. The ends lost 5 bases at V and 5 bases at J; junction bases unmatched: 9. There are 14 residues in the CDR3. This CDR3 reads CASRPRQGWETQYF. Written as DNA, the CDR3 is TGCGCCAGCAGGCCGCGACAGGGATGGGAGACCCAGTACTTC.

The chain has TRBV19 and TRBJ2-5; D might be TRBD2 (6 bases). This CDR3 spans 16 amino acids. Germline CDR1 is LNHDA and CDR2 is SQIVND (reference sequence). Trimming removed 2 bases at V and 4 bases at J, with 17 bases between. CDR3 sequence (DNA): TGTGCCAGTAGTATAAACGCCGCGGGGTGGGCAGAGACCCAGTACTTC. Protein: CASSINAAGWAETQYF.

The table lists this clone with a few counts. The chain joins TRBV5-6 to TRBJ2-3; TRBD1 matches at 9 bases. The germline CDR1 and CDR2 sequences are SGHDT and YYEEEE. The CDR3 runs 17 residues. The V segment lost 0 bases and the J segment 5 bases; nucleotides outside the gene matches: 10. DNA for the CDR3: TGTGCCAGCAGCTTGGAGGTGGACAGGGGAGTAATAGATACGCAGTATTTT. Its protein is CASSLEVDRGVIDTQYF. The complete variable domain, with remaining parts taken from reference TRBV5-6 and TRBJ2-3, reads DAGVTQSPTHLIKTRGQQVTLRCSPKSGHDTVSWYQQALGQGPQFIFQYYEEEERQRGNFPDRFSGHQFPNYSSELNVNALLLGDSALYLCASSLEVDRGVIDTQYFGPGTRLTVL.

The V call is TRBV25-1, the J call TRBJ1-2; D is perhaps TRBD1 (5 bases). V was trimmed by 4 bases and J by 0 bases, leaving 12 bases between them. The CDR3 covers 15 residues. Germline V gene data show CDR1 as MGHDK and CDR2 as SYGVNS. DNA for the CDR3: TGTGCCAGCAGTGGAAAGGGGCGATCTAACTATGGCTACACCTTC. It translates to CASSGKGRSNYGYTF.

The CDR3 DNA is TGTGCCAGCAGCCCGGGACAGGGGAAAGACTATGGCTACACCTTC. Its translation: CASSPGQGKDYGYTF. V gene TRBV16 combines with J gene TRBJ1-2; 10 positions agree with TRBD1. CDR3 size: 15 residues. The J segment lost 3 bases and the V segment lost 4 bases, leaving 5 bases of the junction unmatched. The germline V gene encodes CDR1 KGHSY and CDR2 FQNENV.

The chain links TRBV19 to TRBJ2-3, with D unclear. Germline assignment: CDR1 LNHDA and CDR2 SQIVND (reference sequence). The CDR3 runs to 14 residues. V was pared by 1 base and J by 2 bases, with 7 bases between. The CDR3 coding sequence is TGTGCCAGTAGTATAGCCAGTACCACAGATACGCAGTATTTT. Translated, it gives CASSIASTTDTQYF.

CDR3 nucleotides: TGTGCCAGCAGCCGCGATGGACGGAGGGACACTGAAGCTTTCTTT. Translating it yields CASSRDGRRDTEAFF. The chain carries TRBV7-3 and TRBJ1-1, with D uncertain. Trimming shortened V by 5 bases and J by 3 bases, and 16 bases separated the two germline ends. This CDR3 has 15 amino acids. The germline V gene encodes CDR1 SGHTA and CDR2 FQGTGA. Full variable domain (outside the CDR3, taken from reference TRBV7-3 and TRBJ1-1): GAGVSQTPSNKVTEKGKYVELRCDPISGHTALYWYRQSLGQGPEFLIYFQGTGAADDSGLPNDRFFAVRPEGSVSTLKIQRTERGDSAVYLCASSRDGRRDTEAFFGQGTRLTVV.

The chain employs TRBV14 and TRBJ2-2; TRBD1 is a possible D gene (6 bases). The CDR3 runs to 13 residues. V was clipped by 4 bases and J by 6 bases, with 9 bases between them. The V gene's germline CDR1 is SGHDN and CDR2 FVKESK. The CDR3 nucleotides read TGTGCCAGCAGCCGCACAGGGTCCGGGGAGCTGTTTTTT. Translation: CASSRTGSGELFF.

This chain joins TRBV7-7 and TRBJ2-2; 9 bases agree with TRBD1. This CDR3 spans 14 amino acids. The V gene's germline CDR1 is SSHAT and CDR2 FNYEAQ (reference sequence). The ends lost 5 bases at V and 3 bases at J; junction bases unmatched: 1. The CDR3 sequence: CASSRDRDTGELFF. CDR3 DNA sequence: TGTGCCAGCAGCCGGGACAGGGACACCGGGGAGCTGTTTTTT.

The chain links TRBV2 to TRBJ1-2; D is unresolved. The CDR3 runs to 14 residues. Trimming took 2 bases from V and 7 from J, leaving 14 bases between them. Germline CDR1 reads SNHLY; CDR2 reads FYNNEI. The CDR3 nucleotides read TGTGCCAGCAGTGAAACCGCCAATTCGGGTGGCTACACCTTC. Translation: CASSETANSGGYTF.

The chain is built from TRBV4-1 and TRBJ2-2, with TRBD2 matching over 8 bases. V gave up 4 bases and J gave up 8 bases; unmatched junction bases: 12. The CDR3 sequence is 16 residues long. Germline loops: CDR1 MGHRA, CDR2 YSYEKL. The CDR3 DNA reads as TGCGCCAGCAGCCCCTCCGGGGGGGCAGGTAGTGGGGAGCTGTTTTTT. It is translated as CASSPSGGAGSGELFF.

The rearrangement uses TRBV11-2 and TRBJ2-7, with D unresolved. Germline V gene lookup returns CDR1 SGHAT and CDR2 FQNNGV. This CDR3 spans 15 amino acids. V lost 0 bases and J lost 2, with 11 bases in between. CDR3 sequence: CASSLEAGPTYEQYF. The CDR3, as DNA: TGTGCCAGCAGCTTAGAGGCAGGTCCTACCTACGAGCAGTACTTC.

The chain has TRBV5-4 and TRBJ2-2; 7 bases agree with TRBD2. Trimming at V came to 4 bases and at J to 3 bases, leaving 9 bases not matched to a gene. The CDR3 runs to 16 residues. CDR1 and CDR2 (germline): SGHNT, YYREEE (reference sequence). CDR3 nucleotides: TGTGCCAGCAGCCCGCCGAGCGGGGATGACACCGGGGAGCTGTTTTTT. It is translated as CASSPPSGDDTGELFF. The whole variable domain, remainder taken from reference TRBV5-4 and TRBJ2-2, is ETGVTQSPTHLIKTRGQQVTLRCSSQSGHNTVSWYQQALGQGPQFIFQYYREEENGRGNFPPRFSGLQFPNYSSELNVNALELDDSALYLCASSPPSGDDTGELFFGEGSRLTVL.

The CDR3 loop is CASSPSSAYEQYF. DNA of the CDR3: TGTGCCAGCTCACCATCCTCGGCCTACGAGCAGTACTTC. The chain uses TRBV18 and TRBJ2-7; D gene uncertain. V lost 2 bases to trimming and J lost 2 bases, with 7 bases between them. Per the germline V gene, CDR1 is KGHSH and CDR2 is LQKENI. The CDR3 covers 13 residues.